The 32 T cell receptor beta chains in this list originate from one sample, sequenced in a study of T cells in Graves' hyperthyroidism and ophthalmopathy. Using RNA transcripts as the source, TCR beta CDR3 regions were amplified. TCR CDR3 regions were first amplified by RT-PCR with HTBI primers. In TCRdb, the multiplex PCR reads were re-called with MiXCR into one record per CDR3 protein. Among some 180,000 distinct CDR3 sequences listed, less than 20% were seen once. The sample taken for sequencing was blood. Every receptor here comes from a woman in her forties or fifties with Graves' hyperthyroidism.

J is TRBJ2-6 and V is TRBV30, with D perhaps matching TRBD1 or TRBD2 (7 bases each). Germline V CDR1 and CDR2: GTSNPN, SVGIG (reference sequence). V lost 5 bases and J 0 bases, leaving 20 bases between the germline ends. CDR3 length: 18 amino acids. CDR3 residues: CAWGGEGQLSSGANVLTF. Written as DNA, the CDR3 is TGTGCCTGGGGGGGGGAGGGACAGCTTAGCTCTGGGGCCAACGTCCTGACTTTC.

This clonotype came up a few times. This chain links TRBV9 with TRBJ2-2; a possible D gene is TRBD1 (6 bases). This CDR3 region has 14 residues. The V gene lost 0 bases and the J gene lost 6 bases, with 9 bases spanning the gap. The germline V gene has CDR1 SGDLS and CDR2 YYNGEE. The CDR3 spells CASSVVGGAGELFF. In nucleotides, the CDR3 is TGTGCCAGCAGCGTAGTAGGGGGAGCCGGGGAGCTGTTTTTT. The whole variable domain, filled in from reference TRBV9 and TRBJ2-2, reads DSGVTQTPKHLITATGQRVTLRCSPRSGDLSVYWYQQSLDQGLQFLIQYYNGEERAKGNILERFSAQQFPDLHSELNLSSLELGDSALYFCASSVVGGAGELFFGEGSRLTVL.

This clonotype was detected only a few times. The chain recombines TRBV11-2 with TRBJ2-2; TRBD1 aligns across 7 bases. The germline gives CDR1 SGHAT, CDR2 FQNNGV. Trimming cost V 6 bases and J 7 bases; bases outside gene matches: 8. The CDR3 contains 14 residues. Here the CDR3 reads CASSNTGAGGELFF. CDR3 DNA: TGTGCCAGCAGTAATACAGGGGCTGGCGGGGAGCTGTTTTTT.

This clonotype was detected ten times or more. This chain joins TRBV20-1 and TRBJ2-7; 8 bases line up with TRBD1. With V trimmed by 0 bases and J by 2 bases, 3 bases remained unmatched. From germline, CDR1 is DFQATT and CDR2 SNEGSKA (reference sequence). This CDR3 is built from 14 residues. The CDR3 nucleotides read TGCAGTGCTAGAGAAGGACAGGGAACCTACGAGCAGTACTTC. This sequence encodes CSAREGQGTYEQYF.

The V and J genes are TRBV14 and TRBJ2-7; D remains ambiguous. The CDR3 consists of 13 residues. Trimming left V 1 base short and J 0 bases short, with 4 bases between. Germline CDR1 SGHDN, CDR2 FVKESK. The CDR3 is CASSQGYSYEQYF. For the CDR3, the DNA is TGTGCCAGCAGCCAAGGGTACTCCTACGAGCAGTACTTC.

The rearrangement links TRBV12-3 or TRBV12-4 to TRBJ2-7, with D perhaps TRBD2 (6 bases). The V gene lost 3 bases and the J gene lost 5 bases, with 11 bases spanning the gap. CDR3 length equals 13 residues. DNA for the CDR3: TGTGCCAGCAGTTTCTTCCGGGAGAACGAGCAGTACTTC. Protein: CASSFFRENEQYF.

Ten or more counts support this clonotype. V is TRBV6-6 and J is TRBJ2-1; no definite D call. This CDR3 spans 14 amino acids. V lost 2 bases to trimming and J lost 5 bases, with 10 bases between them. CDR1 and CDR2 from the germline V gene are MNHNY and SVGAGI (reference sequence). In DNA, the CDR3 is TGTGCCAGCAGTTACGCCCGTTCCCACAATGAGCAGTTCTTC. Amino acid sequence: CASSYARSHNEQFF.

This clonotype occurred many times. The chain carries TRBV30 and TRBJ2-2; D gene unclear. This CDR3 comprises 13 residues. V lost 2 bases, J lost 4 bases, and 8 bases lay in between. Germline V CDR1 and CDR2: GTSNPN, SVGIG (reference sequence). CDR3 DNA: TGTGCCTGGAGTAGCGTGGGCACCGGGGAGCTGTTTTTT. This codes for CAWSSVGTGELFF.

With respect to this clonotype: A much larger clonotype is one base distant, so this may be a read error. The chain combines TRBV12-3 or TRBV12-4 with TRBJ2-7, with D tentatively TRBD1 (6 bases). The CDR3 runs to 13 residues. V was clipped by 1 base and J by 7 bases, with 11 bases between them. The CDR3 coding sequence is TGTGCCAGCAGTTTAGGGGACACTAATGAGCAGTACTTC. Protein: CASSLGDTNEQYF.

This clonotype has more than one count but fewer than ten. The chain combines TRBV12-3 or TRBV12-4 with TRBJ1-5; D not resolved. V was cut by 5 bases and J by 0 bases, with 11 bases left in between. The CDR3 contains 15 residues. CDR3 residues: CASSTTGNSNQPQHF. As DNA, the CDR3 is TGTGCCAGCAGTACCACGGGTAATAGCAATCAGCCCCAGCATTTT.

This chain joins TRBV12-3 or TRBV12-4 and TRBJ2-6; D remains ambiguous. The CDR3 contains 16 residues. V lost 6 bases, J lost 0 bases, and 12 bases lay in between. The CDR3 DNA follows: TGTGCCAGCAGAAATTCGGCAAGCTCTGGGGCCAACGTCCTGACTTTC. The encoded protein is CASRNSASSGANVLTF.

This clonotype was detected ten times or more. The chain is built from TRBV27 and TRBJ2-1; TRBD2 matches 9 bases. This CDR3 comprises 15 residues. V lost 7 bases and J lost 4; bases outside the gene matches: 8. CDR1 and CDR2 from the germline V gene are MNHEY and SMNVEV (reference sequence). Here the CDR3 DNA reads TGTGCCAGCACCCTGGGTAGCGGGGGATACAATGAGCAGTTCTTC. Its translation is CASTLGSGGYNEQFF.

This chain joins TRBV4-1 and TRBJ2-7; 8 bases align to TRBD1. This CDR3 spans 15 amino acids. V lost 3 bases to trimming and J lost 6 bases; unmatched junction nucleotides: 10. Per germline, CDR1 MGHRA and CDR2 YSYEKL. CDR3 in DNA: TGCGCCAGCAGCCACTATAGACAGGGGCGGTCCGAGCAGTACTTC. Amino acids: CASSHYRQGRSEQYF.

This clonotype was detected a few times. The CDR3 reads CASKLDNEQFF. The CDR3 nucleotides read TGTGCCAGTAAGCTAGACAATGAGCAGTTCTTC. V gene TRBV19 combines with J gene TRBJ2-1; no definite D call. The germline gives CDR1 LNHDA, CDR2 SQIVND (reference sequence). The CDR3 contains 11 residues. Trimming cost V 7 bases and J 5 bases, with 6 bases left between them.

In this sample, this clonotype turned up many times. The genes are TRBV28 and TRBJ1-2, with 11 bases identical to TRBD1. The CDR3 runs to 16 residues. J lost 5 bases, V lost 1 base, and 6 bases had no gene match. Germline CDR1 MDHEN, CDR2 SYDVKM. The CDR3 region is CASSLFPGQGGYGYTF. Here the CDR3 DNA reads TGTGCCAGCAGTTTATTCCCGGGACAGGGGGGATATGGCTACACCTTC.

This clonotype was seen ten or more times. The chain joins TRBV18 to TRBJ2-7, with 7 nucleotides matching TRBD1. Germline V gives CDR1 KGHSH, CDR2 LQKENI. V trimming: 3 bases; J trimming: 5 bases; junction bases outside the gene matches: 7. The CDR3 consists of 14 residues. The CDR3 is CASSPSDRVNEQYF. In DNA, the CDR3 is TGTGCCAGCTCACCCTCCGACAGGGTAAACGAGCAGTACTTC.

Many counts were recorded for this clonotype. The chain links TRBV29-1 to TRBJ1-1; D ambiguous. Per germline, CDR1 SQVTM and CDR2 ANQGSEA. CDR3 length: 12 residues. V was pared by 3 bases and J by 0 bases, with 5 bases between. CDR3 nucleotides: TGCAGCGTTGACAGGCTGAACACTGAAGCTTTCTTT. It codes for CSVDRLNTEAFF.

This clonotype was recorded many times. This chain joins TRBV6-1 and TRBJ1-1; possibly TRBD1 for D (6 bases). The CDR3 is 13 amino acids. Trimming stripped 5 bases from V and 6 bases from J, with 13 bases between. Per the germline V gene, CDR1 is MNHNS and CDR2 is SASEGT. The CDR3 DNA reads TGTGCCAGCAGTATGCAGGGGATCCCTGAAGCTTTCTTT. Its translation is CASSMQGIPEAFF.

The rearrangement joins TRBV13 to TRBJ2-7; 7 bases align to TRBD2. This CDR3 comprises 16 residues. Germline lookup yields CDR1 PRHDT and CDR2 FYEKMQ (reference sequence). J gave up 0 bases and V 0 bases, and 5 bases lay outside the gene matches. Written as DNA, the CDR3 is TGTGCCAGCAGCTTAGGCGGACTAGGGAACTCCTACGAGCAGTACTTC. Translation gives CASSLGGLGNSYEQYF.

A word on this clonotype: A much larger clone lies a single base off, so this may be a read error. The CDR3 carries no conserved terminal phenylalanine or tryptophan, so it likely arises from a read error. V is TRBV27 and J is TRBJ1-6; a weak D match, TRBD1 (5 bases). Germline-derived CDR1 and CDR2 are MNHEY and SMNVEV (reference sequence). V was trimmed by 4 bases and J by 7 bases, leaving 11 bases between them. The CDR3 covers 14 residues. The CDR3 sequence: CASSWTPGNSPLHY. CDR3 DNA sequence: TGTGCCAGCAGTTGGACCCCAGGGAATTCACCCCTCCACTAT.

J is TRBJ2-1 and V is TRBV7-3; 13 nucleotides agree with TRBD2. Germline CDR1 is SGHTA and CDR2 is FQGTGA. This CDR3 has 16 residues. V dropped 0 bases and J dropped 9; count of bases not matched to a gene: 5. The CDR3 DNA reads as TGTGCCAGCAGCTTAACTGGGACTAGCGGGACTGGTGAGCAGTTCTTC. Translating it yields CASSLTGTSGTGEQFF.

The rearrangement uses TRBV28 and TRBJ1-4; D gene unclear. The CDR3 totals 17 residues. Deletions cut 2 bases from V and 0 bases from J, with 13 bases between. Per germline, CDR1 MDHEN and CDR2 SYDVKM. For the CDR3, the DNA is TGTGCCAGCAGTTTAGAGGCCGGATTTGCAACTAATGAAAAACTGTTTTTT. It specifies CASSLEAGFATNEKLFF.

This clonotype was seen more than once but under ten times. The V gene is TRBV2, the J gene TRBJ2-2; the D gene is possibly TRBD1 (5 bases). V lost 7 bases and J 1 base, leaving 13 bases between the germline ends. CDR1 is SNHLY, CDR2 FYNNEI, per germline. The CDR3 loop spans 15 amino acids. The CDR3 reads CASIETELNTGELFF. CDR3 DNA sequence: TGTGCCAGCATAGAGACAGAACTGAACACCGGGGAGCTGTTTTTT.

This clonotype showed up many times. The CDR3 loop is CASSLGQTNTGELFF. The DNA for the CDR3 is TGTGCCAGCAGCTTGGGACAGACTAACACCGGGGAGCTGTTTTTT. The V call is TRBV9, the J call TRBJ2-2, with TRBD1 identical over 7 bases. This CDR3 region has 15 residues. Germline CDR1 and CDR2: SGDLS and YYNGEE. V lost 4 bases and J lost 2; bases outside the gene matches: 5.

As for this clonotype: With a much larger clone just one base away, this may be a read error. The chain joins TRBV2 to TRBJ1-5; D might be TRBD1 (6 bases). Germline CDR1 and CDR2: SNHLY and FYNNEI. This CDR3 comprises 14 residues. Deletions cut 8 bases from V and 2 bases from J, with 13 bases between. CDR3 in amino acids: CASGGRGGNQPQHF. As DNA, the CDR3 is TGTGCCAGCGGGGGGCGGGGTGGCAATCAGCCCCAGCATTTT.

The rearrangement links TRBV5-1 to TRBJ2-5; D might be TRBD2 (5 bases). The CDR3 runs 14 residues. From germline, CDR1 is SGHRS and CDR2 YFSETQ. V lost 4 bases, J lost 0 bases, and 10 bases lay in between. CDR3 sequence (DNA): TGCGCCAGCAGCCCAGGACTTGACCAAGAGACCCAGTACTTC. Amino acid sequence: CASSPGLDQETQYF.

Only a few counts were recorded for this clonotype. The V and J genes are TRBV27 and TRBJ2-3; D is possibly TRBD2 (6 bases). CDR1 MNHEY and CDR2 SMNVEV come from the germline V gene (reference sequence). This CDR3 region has 15 residues. Trimming pared 8 bases from V and 0 bases from J, leaving 15 bases between. The CDR3 reads CASGLAGRSTDTQYF. The CDR3 nucleotides read TGTGCCAGCGGGCTGGCGGGAAGAAGCACAGATACGCAGTATTTT.

This clonotype was found many times. The chain is built from TRBV11-1 and TRBJ2-1, with D unclear. Trimming shortened V by 1 base and J by 10 bases, and 14 bases separated the two germline ends. The CDR3 loop spans 14 amino acids. Germline loops: CDR1 SGHAT, CDR2 FQDESV (reference sequence). CDR3 amino acids: CASSLGSGIGEQFF. Here the CDR3 DNA reads TGTGCCAGCAGCTTAGGATCTGGTATTGGCGAGCAGTTCTTC.

This clonotype was observed many times. This chain uses TRBV28 with TRBJ2-3; 7 nucleotides match TRBD1. CDR1 and CDR2 from the germline V gene are MDHEN and SYDVKM. J gave up 1 base and V 2 bases, and 3 bases lay outside the gene matches. This CDR3 contains 15 residues. CDR3 DNA: TGTGCCAGCAGTTTACCAGGGGGAGGCACAGATACGCAGTATTTT. Its translation is CASSLPGGGTDTQYF. Variable domain in full (rest from reference TRBV28 and TRBJ2-3): DVKVTQSSRYLVKRTGEKVFLECVQDMDHENMFWYRQDPGLGLRLIYFSYDVKMKEKGDIPEGYSVSREKKERFSLILESASTNQTSMYLCASSLPGGGTDTQYFGPGTRLTVL.

This clonotype was observed at least ten times. V usage is TRBV6-1 and J usage is TRBJ2-2; tentative D call: TRBD2 (5 bases). Per the germline V gene, CDR1 is MNHNS and CDR2 is SASEGT. CDR3 length equals 20 residues. V gave up 6 bases and J gave up 5 bases, with 31 bases separating them. CDR3 nucleotides: TGTGCCAGCAGGCAACTCCCGGGAAGACTACCCTTGGATTGGACCGGGGAGCTGTTTTTT. Translated: CASRQLPGRLPLDWTGELFF.

The genes are TRBV24-1 and TRBJ2-2; tentatively, D is TRBD2 (6 bases). The CDR3 covers 17 residues. The V end lost 2 bases, the J end lost 1 base, and 13 bases lay between the germline ends. Per the germline V gene, CDR1 is KGHDR and CDR2 is SFDVKD. CDR3: CATSDSPGRLNTGELFF. The CDR3 region has the DNA TGTGCCACCAGTGATTCCCCAGGGAGGCTGAACACCGGGGAGCTGTTTTTT.

As regards this clonotype: A much larger clone differs by one base, so this may be a read error. Since the CDR3 does not end with the conserved phenylalanine or tryptophan, this likely comes from a read error. V is TRBV7-9 and J is TRBJ2-5; TRBD2 matches at 7 bases. From germline, CDR1 is SEHNR and CDR2 FQNEAQ (reference sequence). After removal of 1 base from V and 4 bases from J, the junction contained 12 bases not matched to a gene. The CDR3 covers 17 residues. CDR3 nucleotide sequence: TGTGCCAGCAGCTTAGGAGTGCCAGGGAGGGCGACAGAGACCCAGTACTCC. Its protein is CASSLGVPGRATETQYS.